This T cell receptor beta chain was found in a study of T cells in Graves' hyperthyroidism and ophthalmopathy (dated by TCRdb to the late 2010s). About the study as a whole: Peripheral blood samples were taken at the time of initial diagnosis, prior to any treatment. To identify TCR V-J signatures that set the groups apart, the researchers used a discovery cohort of 90 to 100 patients, made up of some 41 with Graves' ophthalmopathy and 57 with stable Graves' hyperthyroidism. An independent validation cohort of some 18 hyperthyroidism patients and about 15 patients who later progressed to ophthalmopathy tested prospective prediction of ophthalmopathy. The 100 or so discovery patients were randomly divided into training and test sets at a 7:3 ratio. In more than five Graves' hyperthyroidism patients, the study also compared T-cell repertoires from thyroid tissue with T-cell repertoires from blood. After sampling, hyperthyroidism patients received methimazole starting at 30 mg daily, and ophthalmopathy patients received high-dose intravenous methylprednisolone. According to the paper, TCR Vbeta CDR3 sequencing was carried out on approximately 140 peripheral blood samples, which came from some 41 ophthalmopathy, under 80 hyperthyroidism and about 17 progressor patients.

This clonotype was detected a few times. The antigen it recognizes is unknown. No much larger clonotype is one base removed from it; base qualities were not supplied. Points the paper makes about the study in general: In validation, the model predicted progression to ophthalmopathy with over 65% sensitivity and 72% to 85% specificity, a median of 6.5 months before onset. No statistical method was used to fix the sample size in advance, and group allocation was not hidden from the investigators. A model built on a 13 V-J signature distinguished ophthalmopathy from stable hyperthyroidism, reaching roughly 88% sensitivity and around 81% specificity in cross-validation and 80%/75% in testing. Most expanded thyroid clonotypes (frequency above 0.001) were also detected in blood, a finding suggesting that blood repertoires may reflect thyroid immune responses.

Measured from the cysteine to the phenylalanine, the CDR3 is 15 residues long. Only the CDR3 DNA is retained, 45 bases long and in frame from the first base. For CDR1 and CDR2, the germline V gene (reference sequence) lists LNHDA and SQIVND. The junction carries 16 bases between V and J, which are trimmed by 8 bases and 0 bases respectively. Stable Graves' hyperthyroidism was defined as the absence of progression to ophthalmopathy over 18 months of follow-up. Hyperthyroidism patients were newly diagnosed, had a disease duration of under 2 months, and were aged 18 to 65 years. The study excluded patients with uncontrolled infections, other autoimmune diseases, pregnancy or lactation. Diagnoses were established on the basis of clinical symptoms, serum thyroxine and TRAb, thyroid ultrasound, and orbital computed tomography. PBMCs were isolated from roughly 10 ml of fresh peripheral blood by Ficoll-Paque density gradient centrifugation. Total RNA was extracted with Trizol reagent, and quality was checked on an Agilent 2100 Bioanalyzer.

Amplification of TCR beta CDR3 regions was carried out from RNA transcripts. For the first round of RT-PCR on the TCR CDR3, the HTBI primer set was used together with the Qiagen OneStep RT-PCR kit. The libraries were constructed in a second round of multiplex PCR and then size-selected and purified. The libraries were sequenced on an Illumina HiSeq2000 using paired-end 100 bp reads. The source study handled its data this way. SOAPnuke was used to process the raw data, removing reads that contained adapters or uncalled bases, had a mean Phred below 15, or lacked an exact match to the constant primer or identifier. High-quality paired reads were merged with COPE v1.2.5, and unique nucleotide sequences were defined as clonotypes. MiTCR v1.1 was used to align the clonotypes against IMGT TRBV, TRBD and TRBJ reference segments. Analysis was restricted to V-J combinations with a frequency above 0.0001, which covered about 99% of repertoires. The TCS score was defined as F50 (clonal expansion) divided by E x V (chaos), with BLOSUM62-based TCRdist calculated between CDR3 peptides within each V-J. Welch's t-statistics and random forest reduced fewer than 600 V-J features to about 13, which were used in a naive Bayes classifier (R e1071). TCRdb took the public reads, trimmed them with fastp at Q25, ran MiXCR for clone calling and kept in-frame beta chains. For every CDR3 protein sequence, its rows merge into one entry that carries the most common genes and DNA. TCRdb assigned the V and J calls; the authors' analysis was not used. This sample lists about 480,000 distinct CDR3 sequences; around an eighth were detected once. The ten largest make up less than 20% of the sample.

The sample consisted of blood. The V gene is TRBV19 and the J gene is TRBJ1-1; the D segment could be TRBD1, given 6 matching bases. This TCR was sampled from a woman in her late teens or twenties with Graves' hyperthyroidism. This receptor carries the CDR3 CASSTGKFVNTEAFF. The DNA sequence reads TGTGCCAGTTCCACAGGGAAATTCGTGAACACTGAAGCTTTCTTT.